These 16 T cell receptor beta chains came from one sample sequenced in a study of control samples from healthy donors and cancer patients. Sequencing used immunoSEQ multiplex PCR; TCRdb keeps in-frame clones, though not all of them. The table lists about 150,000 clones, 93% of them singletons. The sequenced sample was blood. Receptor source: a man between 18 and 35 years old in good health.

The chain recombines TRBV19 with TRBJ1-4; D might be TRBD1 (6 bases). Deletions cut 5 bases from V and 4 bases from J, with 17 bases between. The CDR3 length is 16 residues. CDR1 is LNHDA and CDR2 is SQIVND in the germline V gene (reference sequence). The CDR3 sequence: CASSLLGGESNEKLFF. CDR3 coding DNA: TGTGCCAGTAGTCTCCTAGGGGGGGAAAGTAATGAAAAACTGTTTTTT.

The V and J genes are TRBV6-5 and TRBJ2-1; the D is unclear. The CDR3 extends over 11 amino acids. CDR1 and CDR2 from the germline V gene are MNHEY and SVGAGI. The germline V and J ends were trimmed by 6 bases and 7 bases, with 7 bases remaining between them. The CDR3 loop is CASSLVNEQFF. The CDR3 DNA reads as TGTGCCAGCAGCCTAGTGAATGAGCAGTTCTTC.

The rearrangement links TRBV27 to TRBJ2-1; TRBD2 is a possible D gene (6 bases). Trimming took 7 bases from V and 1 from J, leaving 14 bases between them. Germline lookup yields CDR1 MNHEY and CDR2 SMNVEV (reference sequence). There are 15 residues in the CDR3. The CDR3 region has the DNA TGTGCCAGCAACCCTGTGGGGGGTTCCTACAATGAGCAGTTCTTC. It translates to CASNPVGGSYNEQFF.

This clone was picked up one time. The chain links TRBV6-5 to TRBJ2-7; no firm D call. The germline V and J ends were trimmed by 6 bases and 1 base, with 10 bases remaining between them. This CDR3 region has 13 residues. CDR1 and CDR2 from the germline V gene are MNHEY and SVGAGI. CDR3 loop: CASRPTYSYEQYF. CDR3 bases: TGTGCCAGCAGACCCACATATTCCTACGAGCAGTACTTC.

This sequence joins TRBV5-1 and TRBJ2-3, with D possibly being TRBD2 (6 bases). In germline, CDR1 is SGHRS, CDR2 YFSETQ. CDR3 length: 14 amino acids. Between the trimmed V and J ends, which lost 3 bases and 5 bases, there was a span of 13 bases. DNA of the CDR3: TGCGCCAGCAGCTCCAGGCGGGGAGAAGATACGCAGTATTTT. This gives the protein CASSSRRGEDTQYF.

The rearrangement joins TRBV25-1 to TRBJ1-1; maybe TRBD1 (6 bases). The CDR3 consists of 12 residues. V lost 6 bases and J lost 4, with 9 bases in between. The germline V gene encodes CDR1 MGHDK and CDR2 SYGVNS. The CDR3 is CASRVGGTEAFF. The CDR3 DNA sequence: TGTGCCAGCAGAGTAGGGGGCACTGAAGCTTTCTTT.

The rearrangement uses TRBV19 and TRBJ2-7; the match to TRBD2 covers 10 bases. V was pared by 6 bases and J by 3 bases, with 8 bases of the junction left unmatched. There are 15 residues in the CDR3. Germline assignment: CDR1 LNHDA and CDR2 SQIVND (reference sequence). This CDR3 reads CASRPGAGGLYEQYF. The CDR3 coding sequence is TGTGCCAGTAGGCCGGGAGCGGGAGGGCTCTACGAGCAGTACTTC.

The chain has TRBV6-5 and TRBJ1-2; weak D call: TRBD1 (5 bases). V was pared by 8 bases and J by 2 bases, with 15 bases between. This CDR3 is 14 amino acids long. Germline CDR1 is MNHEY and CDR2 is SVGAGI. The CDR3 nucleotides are TGTGCCAGCGGGGGATTTGTCCGAAACTATGGCTACACCTTC. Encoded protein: CASGGFVRNYGYTF.

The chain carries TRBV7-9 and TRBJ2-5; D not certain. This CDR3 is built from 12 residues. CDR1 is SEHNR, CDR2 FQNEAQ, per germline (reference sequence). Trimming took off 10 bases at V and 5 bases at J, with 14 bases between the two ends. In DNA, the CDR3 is TGTGCCACGAGGTATTTAGGGGAGACCCAGTACTTC. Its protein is CATRYLGETQYF.

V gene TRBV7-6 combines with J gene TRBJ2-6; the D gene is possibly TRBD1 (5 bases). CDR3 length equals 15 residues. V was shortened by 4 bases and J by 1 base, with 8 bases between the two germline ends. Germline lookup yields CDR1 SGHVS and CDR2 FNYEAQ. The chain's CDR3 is CASSSQVSGANVLTF. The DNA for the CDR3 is TGTGCCAGCAGCTCACAGGTATCTGGGGCCAACGTCCTGACTTTC.

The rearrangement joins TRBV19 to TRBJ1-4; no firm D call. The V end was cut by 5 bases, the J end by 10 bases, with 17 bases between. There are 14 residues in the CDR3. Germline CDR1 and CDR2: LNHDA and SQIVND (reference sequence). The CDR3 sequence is CASSLALPEGKLFF. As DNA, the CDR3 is TGTGCCAGTAGTCTCGCCCTACCCGAGGGAAAACTGTTTTTT. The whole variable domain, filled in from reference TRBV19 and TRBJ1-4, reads DGGITQSPKYLFRKEGQNVTLSCEQNLNHDAMYWYRQDPGQGLRLIYYSQIVNDFQKGDIAEGYSVSREKKESFPLTVTSAQKNPTAFYLCASSLALPEGKLFFGSGTQLSVL.

DNA for the CDR3: TGTGCCAGCAGCCCCGGACAGGGGAACTACGAGCAGTACTTC. Protein product: CASSPGQGNYEQYF. The chain links TRBV7-9 to TRBJ2-7, with 9 bases fitting TRBD1. Germline CDR1 and CDR2: SEHNR and FQNEAQ (reference sequence). V was clipped by 5 bases and J by 3 bases; unmatched bases: 5. The CDR3 extends over 14 amino acids.

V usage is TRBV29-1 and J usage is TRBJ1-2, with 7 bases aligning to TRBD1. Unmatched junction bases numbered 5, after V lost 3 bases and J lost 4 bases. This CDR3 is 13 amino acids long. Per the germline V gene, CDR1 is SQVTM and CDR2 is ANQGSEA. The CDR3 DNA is TGCAGCGTTGACCAGGGGGGTTCCTATGGCTACACCTTC. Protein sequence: CSVDQGGSYGYTF. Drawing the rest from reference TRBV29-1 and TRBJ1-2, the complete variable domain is SAVISQKPSRDICQRGTSLTIQCQVDSQVTMMFWYRQQPGQSLTLIATANQGSEATYESGFVIDKFPISRPNLTFSTLTVSNMSPEDSSIYLCSVDQGGSYGYTFGSGTRLTVV.

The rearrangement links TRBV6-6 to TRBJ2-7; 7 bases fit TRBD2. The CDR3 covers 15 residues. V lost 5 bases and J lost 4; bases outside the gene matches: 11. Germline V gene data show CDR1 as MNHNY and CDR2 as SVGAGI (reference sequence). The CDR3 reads CASSTAGRELYEQYF. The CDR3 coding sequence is TGTGCCAGCAGTACTGCTGGGCGGGAGCTGTACGAGCAGTACTTC.

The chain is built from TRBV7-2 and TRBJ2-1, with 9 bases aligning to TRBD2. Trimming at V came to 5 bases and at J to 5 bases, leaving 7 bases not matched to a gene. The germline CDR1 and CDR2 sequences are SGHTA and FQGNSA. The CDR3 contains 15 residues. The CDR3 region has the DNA TGTGCCAGCAGCCTCGGACTAGCGAGGAACAATGAGCAGTTCTTC. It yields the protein CASSLGLARNNEQFF.

The CDR3 region is CASSGPGLAGVVHNEQFF. For the CDR3, the DNA is TGTGCCAGCAGTGGTCCGGGACTAGCGGGAGTAGTCCACAATGAGCAGTTCTTC. The gene calls are TRBV25-1 and TRBJ2-1, with 14 bases identical to TRBD2. V lost 4 bases and J lost 5; bases outside the gene matches: 10. Germline-derived CDR1 and CDR2 are MGHDK and SYGVNS. CDR3 length equals 18 residues.